The present T cell receptor (beta chain) was sequenced within a study of OX40 agonist ivuxolimab in advanced cancers. Study context: In this cohort, patients received ivuxolimab, an agonistic anti-OX40 (CD134) antibody.

TCRdb's table, derived via immunoSEQ multiplex PCR, lists solely in-frame clones and lacks some. This sample has about 58,000 clones, with roughly nine tenths found just once. Details on this clone: Its antigen remains unidentified.

The CDR3 is 14 residues long. The germline V gene encodes CDR1 LNHDA and CDR2 SQIVND (reference sequence). V lost 5 bases and J 0 bases, leaving 8 bases between the germline ends. Study-wide points: Expanded peripheral T cells had an undetermined antigen specificity. At 0.1 to 3.0 mg/kg, clonal expansion of CD4+ and CD8+ blood T cells had occurred by week 6. Averaged across samples, CD8+ T cells carried more expanded clones than CD4+ did.

The receptor's source is an adult with an advanced solid tumor such as melanoma, head and neck, liver or kidney cancer. The chain has TRBV19 and TRBJ1-5; D is uncertain. Source: CD4+ or CD8+ T cells sorted from blood, taken in a trial of the OX40 agonist ivuxolimab. The CDR3 here is CASSATNSNQPQHF. As DNA, the CDR3 is TGTGCCAGTAGTGCCACAAATAGCAATCAGCCCCAGCATTTT.